These 17 T cell receptor beta chains share one sample of origin, sequenced in a study of OX40 agonist ivuxolimab in advanced cancers. Assay used: immunoSEQ multiplex PCR; TCRdb lists only in-frame clones, some missing. Among under 100,000 clones listed, 90% were seen once. Material: CD4+ or CD8+ T cells sorted from blood, obtained in a trial of the OX40 agonist ivuxolimab. The receptors derive from an adult with an advanced solid tumor such as melanoma, head and neck, liver or kidney cancer.

The table lists this clone with a count of one. This sequence joins TRBV5-3 and TRBJ2-2; D may correspond to TRBD1 or TRBD2 (5 bases each). TRBV5-3 is known as an ORF, though its function is uncertain. CDR3 size: 16 residues. The V and J ends lost 3 bases and 3 bases respectively, with 15 bases between them. CDR3 loop: CARSCFRDGDTGELFF. CDR3 nucleotides: TGTGCCAGAAGCTGCTTCCGGGACGGAGACACCGGGGAGCTGTTTTTT.

The chain joins TRBV5-4 to TRBJ2-1; 10 bases align to TRBD2. Trimming cost V 3 bases and J 2 bases; bases outside gene matches: 2. The CDR3 runs to 15 residues. Germline V lookup: CDR1 SGHNT, CDR2 YYREEE (reference sequence). The CDR3 region has the DNA TGTGCCAGCAGCTCTCTAGCGGGAGCCTACAATGAGCAGTTCTTC. It codes for CASSSLAGAYNEQFF.

The V gene is TRBV5-1, the J gene TRBJ2-1, with 7 bases lining up with TRBD2. The CDR3 is 15 amino acids. CDR1 SGHRS and CDR2 YFSETQ come from the germline V gene. With 0 bases clipped from V and 5 bases from J, the junction kept 5 bases outside the gene matches. The CDR3 loop reads CASSLVASGNNEQFF. In nucleotides, the CDR3 is TGCGCCAGCAGCTTGGTCGCTAGCGGAAACAATGAGCAGTTCTTC.

The chain employs TRBV5-1 and TRBJ1-4; 7 nucleotides match TRBD1. The CDR3 spans 18 residues. The J segment lost 0 bases and the V segment lost 4 bases, leaving 12 bases of the junction unmatched. Germline CDR1 is SGHRS and CDR2 is YFSETQ. CDR3 nucleotide sequence: TGCGCCAGCAGCATCAGACAGGGAGGAAGAACAACTAATGAAAAACTGTTTTTT. Amino acids: CASSIRQGGRTTNEKLFF.

The chain uses TRBV18 and TRBJ2-5; D tentatively fits TRBD1 or TRBD2 (5 bases each). The CDR3 covers 13 residues. The V end was cut by 3 bases, the J end by 3 bases, with 8 bases between. Germline V gene data show CDR1 as KGHSH and CDR2 as LQKENI. The CDR3 sequence: CASSPGPKETQYF. CDR3 bases: TGTGCCAGCTCACCGGGACCCAAAGAGACCCAGTACTTC.

The V gene is TRBV5-1, the J gene TRBJ1-1, with a tentative D call TRBD1 (5 bases). The germline gives CDR1 SGHRS, CDR2 YFSETQ. There are 15 residues in the CDR3. With 2 bases removed from V and 4 bases from J, the gap between germline ends came to 15 bases. In DNA form, the CDR3 reads TGCGCCAGCAGCTTAAGAAGGCCCCAGGGCACTGAAGCTTTCTTT. Translated: CASSLRRPQGTEAFF.

V usage is TRBV7-9 and J usage is TRBJ1-1; D call uncertain. Germline loops: CDR1 SEHNR, CDR2 FQNEAQ (reference sequence). With 1 base removed from V and 0 bases from J, the gap between germline ends came to 9 bases. The CDR3 loop spans 15 amino acids. The CDR3: CASSLVLQMNTEAFF. CDR3 coding DNA: TGTGCCAGCAGCTTAGTTCTGCAGATGAACACTGAAGCTTTCTTT.

The chain links TRBV4-2 to TRBJ1-1, with TRBD1 matching over 7 bases. This CDR3 is 16 amino acids long. The germline V gene encodes CDR1 LGHNA and CDR2 YNFKEQ. V was pared by 0 bases and J by 1 base, with 5 bases of the junction left unmatched. The CDR3 here is CASSQDRAGGNTEAFF. CDR3 nucleotides: TGTGCCAGCAGCCAAGATAGGGCAGGGGGGAACACTGAAGCTTTCTTT.

This chain connects TRBV4-2 to TRBJ2-1; 7 positions agree with TRBD2. CDR1 is LGHNA, CDR2 YNFKEQ, per germline. The CDR3 contains 15 residues. The V segment lost 0 bases and the J segment 9 bases; nucleotides outside the gene matches: 8. In DNA, the CDR3 is TGTGCCAGCAGCCAAGAGGGAGCGGGGTCCGGTGAGCAGTTCTTC. Its protein product is CASSQEGAGSGEQFF.

V is TRBV5-4 and J is TRBJ2-1; 11 bases fit TRBD2. CDR1 is SGHNT, CDR2 YYREEE, per germline (reference sequence). CDR3 length: 17 residues. V lost 3 bases and J lost 2; bases outside the gene matches: 7. CDR3 nucleotides: TGTGCCAGCAGCTACGGAGGGACTAGCGGTACCTACAATGAGCAGTTCTTC. Translating it yields CASSYGGTSGTYNEQFF.

The chain carries TRBV2 and TRBJ1-2; 7 bases match TRBD1. V lost 6 bases, J lost 3 bases, and 7 bases stayed unmatched. The length of the CDR3 is 14 residues. Germline CDR1 SNHLY, CDR2 FYNNEI. For the CDR3, the DNA is TGTGCCAGCAGGGTACGGGACAGAGACTATGGCTACACCTTC. As protein: CASRVRDRDYGYTF. Drawing the rest from reference TRBV2 and TRBJ1-2, the complete variable domain is EPEVTQTPSHQVTQMGQEVILRCVPISNHLYFYWYRQILGQKVEFLVSFYNNEISEKSEIFDDQFSVERPDGSNFTLKIRSTKLEDSAMYFCASRVRDRDYGYTFGSGTRLTVV.

This chain links TRBV28 with TRBJ1-5; tentatively, D is TRBD1 (6 bases). The V gene's germline CDR1 is MDHEN and CDR2 SYDVKM. CDR3 length: 12 amino acids. V was trimmed by 9 bases and J by 4 bases, leaving 10 bases between them. Here the CDR3 reads CASEGGNQPQHF. The CDR3 DNA reads as TGTGCCAGTGAGGGGGGGAATCAGCCCCAGCATTTT.

This sequence joins TRBV5-1 and TRBJ2-7; 8 nucleotides match TRBD2. Trimming cost V 4 bases and J 7 bases; bases outside gene matches: 19. Germline CDR1 SGHRS, CDR2 YFSETQ. The CDR3 length is 17 residues. The DNA for the CDR3 is TGCGCCAGCAGCACCCTAGGCGCGGGGGGTGCGGAAGGGGAGCAGTACTTC. Its translation is CASSTLGAGGAEGEQYF.

There are a few counts of this clone. This chain joins TRBV11-2 and TRBJ2-4; D is undetermined. The CDR3 loop spans 14 amino acids. Germline V gene data show CDR1 as SGHAT and CDR2 as FQNNGV. V was clipped by 5 bases and J by 0 bases, with 8 bases between them. Here the CDR3 reads CASSTRLAKNIQYF. CDR3 DNA: TGTGCCAGCAGCACAAGACTAGCCAAAAACATTCAGTACTTC.

The V gene is TRBV5-1, the J gene TRBJ2-7; D assignment may be TRBD1 or TRBD2 (5 bases each). CDR1 SGHRS and CDR2 YFSETQ come from the germline V gene. V lost 4 bases, J lost 2 bases, and 7 bases lay in between. This CDR3 comprises 12 residues. The CDR3 reads CASSMGPYEQYF. In DNA, the CDR3 is TGCGCCAGCAGCATGGGACCCTACGAGCAGTACTTC.

The V and J genes are TRBV30 and TRBJ1-3; D is unclear. With 4 bases removed from V and 0 bases from J, the gap between germline ends came to 16 bases. This CDR3 contains 16 residues. Germline V gene sequence: CDR1 GTSNPN, CDR2 SVGIG (reference sequence). The CDR3 DNA reads TGTGCCTGGATTTCGGGGAGATCTTACTCTGGAAACACCATATATTTT. Its protein is CAWISGRSYSGNTIYF.

The CDR3 DNA follows: TGTGCCAGCTCACCCCTCCTCGGGGCTAGCACAGATACGCAGTATTTT. This encodes CASSPLLGASTDTQYF. The chain links TRBV18 to TRBJ2-3, with D possibly called TRBD1 or TRBD2 (5 bases each). The V and J ends lost 3 bases and 0 bases respectively, with 13 bases between them. This CDR3 has 16 residues. CDR1 and CDR2 (germline): KGHSH, LQKENI.